This T cell receptor beta chain stems from a study of blood T cell repertoires in COVID-19. Study details: Some COVID-19 samples were acute and others convalescent; all came from the United States, Italy and Spain. In each case, the material was cDNA or gDNA derived from T cells, B-cell-depleted T cells, or PBMCs.

Clones were sequenced by immunoSEQ multiplex PCR, and TCRdb holds only the in-frame ones, with some missing. The sample has 150,000 to 250,000 clones; 80% to 90% are singletons. Participants, about 18 to 100 years old, spanned around 25 US areas. Clinical history as reported by participants underpinned cohort assignment. The origin of this receptor is a man aged 40-49 years who had recovered from COVID-19. Sequenced input: PBMCs or T cells enriched from blood (not recorded which).

DNA of the CDR3: TGTGCCAGCAGTTACTCTAGATGGAGGACCTTC. Translation: CASSYSRWRTF. The chain links TRBV6-2 or TRBV6-3 to TRBJ1-2; D remains unclear. Deletions cut 0 bases from V and 14 bases from J, with 10 bases between. Germline CDR1 and CDR2: MNHEY and SVGEGT. CDR3 length: 11 residues.